A single T cell receptor beta chain is shown here with its context. Here immunoSEQ multiplex PCR was the method, and the copy in TCRdb shows in-frame clones only, minus some. This sample has under 200,000 clones, with roughly 80% found just once. Trimming stripped 1 base from V and 7 bases from J, with 7 bases between. The CDR3 length is 12 residues. Germline V CDR1 and CDR2: SGHDT, YYEEEE. Followed longitudinally, the Seattle patients had been enrolled during active infection. The sample belongs to a study of blood T cell repertoires in COVID-19. About the research overall: The United States, Italy and Spain were the sources of the acute and convalescent COVID-19 samples. T cells, B-cell-depleted T cells, or PBMCs provided the cDNA or gDNA that served as material.

This TCR was recovered from a woman aged 70-85 years with COVID-19, enrolled during active disease. This chain joins TRBV5-6 and TRBJ2-3, with D perhaps matching TRBD1 (6 bases). The sequencing input was peripheral blood. The CDR3 nucleotides are TGTGCCAGCAGCTTGACAGGGAATACGCAGTATTTT. Translated, it gives CASSLTGNTQYF.